This TCR beta chain emerged from a study of T cell changes during pregnancy in multiple sclerosis. Profiled with immunoSEQ multiplex PCR; TCRdb holds only in-frame clones, not every one. The sample contains tens of thousands of clones, 90% to 95% of which appear only once. Germline CDR1 and CDR2: MNHEY and SMNVEV (reference sequence). CDR3 length: 14 residues. Trimming took 6 bases from V and 4 from J, leaving 15 bases between them. Source: peripheral blood, taken in the first trimester of pregnancy. This receptor was identified in a female donor with multiple sclerosis, enrolled in a pregnancy study. The chain carries TRBV27 and TRBJ1-1; no clear D gene. Written as DNA, the CDR3 is TGTGCCAGCAGCCTTACCTCTGGGCCCACTGAAGCTTTCTTT. Its protein is CASSLTSGPTEAFF.